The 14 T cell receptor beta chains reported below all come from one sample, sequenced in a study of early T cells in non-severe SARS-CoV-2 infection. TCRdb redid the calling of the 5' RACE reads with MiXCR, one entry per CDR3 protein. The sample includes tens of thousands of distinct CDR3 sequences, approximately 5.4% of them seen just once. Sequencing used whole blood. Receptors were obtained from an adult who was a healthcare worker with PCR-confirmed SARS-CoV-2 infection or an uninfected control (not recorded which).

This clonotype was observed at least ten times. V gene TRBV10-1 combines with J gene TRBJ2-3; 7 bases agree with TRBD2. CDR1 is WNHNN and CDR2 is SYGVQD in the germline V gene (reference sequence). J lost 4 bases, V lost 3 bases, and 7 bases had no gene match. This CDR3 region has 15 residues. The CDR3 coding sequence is TGCGCCAGCAGTGAAAGCGGGAAAGGGTCAGATACGCAGTATTTT. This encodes CASSESGKGSDTQYF.

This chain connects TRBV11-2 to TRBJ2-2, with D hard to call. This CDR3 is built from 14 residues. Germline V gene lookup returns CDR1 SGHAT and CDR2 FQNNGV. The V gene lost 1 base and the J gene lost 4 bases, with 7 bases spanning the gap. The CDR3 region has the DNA TGTGCCAGCAGCTTAGGGCGGAGCACCGGGGAGCTGTTTTTT. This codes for CASSLGRSTGELFF.

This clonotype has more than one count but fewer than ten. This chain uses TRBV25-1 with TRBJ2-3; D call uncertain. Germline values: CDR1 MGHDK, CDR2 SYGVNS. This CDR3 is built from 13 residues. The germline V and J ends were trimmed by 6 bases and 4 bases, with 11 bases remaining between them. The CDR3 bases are TGTGCCAGCAGCCGTGGCTTATCAGATACGCAGTATTTT. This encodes CASSRGLSDTQYF.

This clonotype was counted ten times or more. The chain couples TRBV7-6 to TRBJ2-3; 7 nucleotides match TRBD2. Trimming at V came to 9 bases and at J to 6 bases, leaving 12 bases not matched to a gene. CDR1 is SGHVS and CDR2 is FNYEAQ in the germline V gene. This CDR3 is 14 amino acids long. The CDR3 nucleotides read TGTGCCAGTGTAGAGCGGGATCTGTACGATACGCAGTATTTT. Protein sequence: CASVERDLYDTQYF.

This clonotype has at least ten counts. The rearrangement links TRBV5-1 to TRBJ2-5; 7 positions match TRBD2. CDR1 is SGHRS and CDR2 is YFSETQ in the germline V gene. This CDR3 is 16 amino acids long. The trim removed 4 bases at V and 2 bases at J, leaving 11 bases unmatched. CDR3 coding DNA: TGCGCCAGCAGCATGGTCCAGCGGGGACCACAAGAGACCCAGTACTTC. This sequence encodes CASSMVQRGPQETQYF.

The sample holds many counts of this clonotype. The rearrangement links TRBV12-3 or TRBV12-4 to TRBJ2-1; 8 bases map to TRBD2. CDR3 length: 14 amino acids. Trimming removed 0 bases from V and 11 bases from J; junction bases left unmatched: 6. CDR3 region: CASSLASGIPQQFF. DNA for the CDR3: TGTGCCAGCAGTTTAGCTAGCGGGATCCCCCAGCAGTTCTTC.

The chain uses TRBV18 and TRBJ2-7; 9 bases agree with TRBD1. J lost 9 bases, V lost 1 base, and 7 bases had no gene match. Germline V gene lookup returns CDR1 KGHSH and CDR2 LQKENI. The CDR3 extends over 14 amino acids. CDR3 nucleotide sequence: TGTGCCAGCTCACCACGGGACAGGGAAAGGCGGCAGTACTTC. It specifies CASSPRDRERRQYF.

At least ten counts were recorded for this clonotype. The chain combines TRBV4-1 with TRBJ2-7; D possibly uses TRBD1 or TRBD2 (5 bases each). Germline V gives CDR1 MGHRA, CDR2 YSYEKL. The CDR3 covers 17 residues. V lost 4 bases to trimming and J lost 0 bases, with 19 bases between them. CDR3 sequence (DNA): TGCGCCAGCAGCCGAAGATTTGACAAGGGGAGCTCCTACGAGCAGTACTTC. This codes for CASSRRFDKGSSYEQYF.

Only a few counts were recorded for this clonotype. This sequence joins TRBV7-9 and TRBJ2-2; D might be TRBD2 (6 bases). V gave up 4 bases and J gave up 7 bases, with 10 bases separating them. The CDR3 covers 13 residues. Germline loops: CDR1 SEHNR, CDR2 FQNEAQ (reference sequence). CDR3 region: CASSSGGLGELFF. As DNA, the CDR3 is TGTGCCAGCAGCTCCGGGGGTCTCGGGGAGCTGTTTTTT.

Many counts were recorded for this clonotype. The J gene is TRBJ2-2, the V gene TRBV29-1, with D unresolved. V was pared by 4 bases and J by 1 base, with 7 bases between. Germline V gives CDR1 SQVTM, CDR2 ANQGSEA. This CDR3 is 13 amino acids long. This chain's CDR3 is CSVVHWNTGELFF. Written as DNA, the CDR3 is TGCAGCGTTGTACACTGGAACACCGGGGAGCTGTTTTTT.

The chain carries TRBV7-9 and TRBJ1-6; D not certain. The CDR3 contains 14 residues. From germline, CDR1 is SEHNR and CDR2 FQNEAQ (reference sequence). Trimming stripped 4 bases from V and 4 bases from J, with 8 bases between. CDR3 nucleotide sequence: TGTGCCAGCAGCTCACTGACTTATAATTCACCCCTCCACTTT. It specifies CASSSLTYNSPLHF. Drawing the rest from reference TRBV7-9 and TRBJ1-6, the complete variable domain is DTGVSQNPRHKITKRGQNVTFRCDPISEHNRLYWYRQTLGQGPEFLTYFQNEAQLEKSRLLSDRFSAERPKGSFSTLEIQRTEQGDSAMYLCASSSLTYNSPLHFGNGTRLTVT.

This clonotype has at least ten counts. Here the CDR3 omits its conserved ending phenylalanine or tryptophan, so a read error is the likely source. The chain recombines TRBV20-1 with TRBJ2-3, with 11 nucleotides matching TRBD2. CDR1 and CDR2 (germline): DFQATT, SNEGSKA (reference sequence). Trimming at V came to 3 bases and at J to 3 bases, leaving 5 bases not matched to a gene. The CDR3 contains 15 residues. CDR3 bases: TGCAGTGCTAGGCTACTAGCGGGAGATACAGATACGCAGTATTTG. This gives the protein CSARLLAGDTDTQYL.

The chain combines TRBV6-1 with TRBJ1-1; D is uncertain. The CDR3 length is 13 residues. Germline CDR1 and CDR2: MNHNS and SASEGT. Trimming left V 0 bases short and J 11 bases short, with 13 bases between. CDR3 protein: CASSEAAGLGAFF. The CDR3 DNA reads TGTGCCAGCAGTGAAGCCGCTGGCCTGGGGGCTTTCTTT.

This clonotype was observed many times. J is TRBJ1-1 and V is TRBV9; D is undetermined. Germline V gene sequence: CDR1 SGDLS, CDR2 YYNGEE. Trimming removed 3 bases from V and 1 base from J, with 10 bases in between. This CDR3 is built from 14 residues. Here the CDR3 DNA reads TGTGCCAGCAGCGGAAAGGTTCGGAACACTGAAGCTTTCTTT. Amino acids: CASSGKVRNTEAFF.